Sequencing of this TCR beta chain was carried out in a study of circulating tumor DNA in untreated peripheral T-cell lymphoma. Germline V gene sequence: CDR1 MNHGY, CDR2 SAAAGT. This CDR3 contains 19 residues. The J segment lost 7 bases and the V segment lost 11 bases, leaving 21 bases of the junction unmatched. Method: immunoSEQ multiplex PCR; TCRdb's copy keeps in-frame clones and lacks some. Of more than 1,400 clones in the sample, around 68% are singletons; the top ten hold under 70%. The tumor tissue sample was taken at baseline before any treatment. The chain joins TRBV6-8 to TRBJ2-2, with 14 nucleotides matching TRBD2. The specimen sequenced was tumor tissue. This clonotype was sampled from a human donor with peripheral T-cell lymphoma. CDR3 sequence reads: CARTGWIGTSGSQSGELFF. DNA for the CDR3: TGTGCCCGGACGGGGTGGATTGGGACTAGCGGGAGTCAGAGCGGGGAGCTGTTTTTT.